These 30 T cell receptor beta chains share one sample of origin, sequenced in a study of T cell responses to AZD1222 COVID-19 vaccine. Produced via immunoSEQ multiplex PCR; TCRdb's table is partial and in-frame only. Among about 100,000 clones, 88% were seen once, and the ten largest hold more than 1.5%. Source: peripheral blood, taken on day 0 of AZD1222 vaccination. These receptor sequences come from an adult in good health.

This clone appeared a few times. The V and J genes are TRBV6-1 and TRBJ2-7; D call uncertain. The CDR3 sequence is 11 residues long. Per germline, CDR1 MNHNS and CDR2 SASEGT. Trimming removed 3 bases from V and 3 bases from J, with 3 bases in between. This CDR3 is CASSDSYEQYF. CDR3 sequence (DNA): TGTGCCAGCAGTGACAGCTACGAGCAGTACTTC.

The rearrangement joins TRBV3-1 (or the pseudogene TRBV3-2) to TRBJ2-2; the D gene could be TRBD1 or TRBD2 (5 bases each). Per germline, CDR1 LGHDT and CDR2 YNNKEL (reference sequence). Trimming shortened V by 2 bases and J by 4 bases, and 8 bases separated the two germline ends. The CDR3 covers 14 residues. CDR3 DNA: TGTGCCAGCAGCCAAACAGGAGGCACCGGGGAGCTGTTTTTT. Its translation is CASSQTGGTGELFF.

The genes are TRBV5-1 and TRBJ2-5, with a weak D call TRBD1 (6 bases). V was pared by 2 bases and J by 5 bases, with 10 bases between. The CDR3 loop spans 13 amino acids. Germline lookup yields CDR1 SGHRS and CDR2 YFSETQ. In nucleotides, the CDR3 is TGCGCCAGCAGCTTAACAGGGACGGAGACCCAGTACTTC. Its protein product is CASSLTGTETQYF.

The chain recombines TRBV30 with TRBJ2-7; D unclear. The ends were cut back, 2 bases at V and 2 bases at J, with 13 bases in the middle. Looked up from germline, CDR1 is GTSNPN and CDR2 is SVGIG (reference sequence). The CDR3 is 14 amino acids. CDR3 residues: CAWSSHPPPYEQYF. The DNA for the CDR3 is TGTGCCTGGAGTTCACATCCCCCTCCCTACGAGCAGTACTTC. Combining the CDR3 with reference TRBV30 and TRBJ2-7 gives the whole variable domain SQTIHQWPATLVQPVGSPLSLECTVEGTSNPNLYWYRQAAGRGLQLLFYSVGIGQISSEVPQNLSASRPQDRQFILSSKKLLLSDSGFYLCAWSSHPPPYEQYFGPGTRLTVT.

The genes are TRBV5-1 and TRBJ2-7; D call uncertain. Germline values: CDR1 SGHRS, CDR2 YFSETQ. The ends were cut back, 4 bases at V and 0 bases at J, with 11 bases in the middle. This CDR3 is built from 14 residues. CDR3 coding DNA: TGCGCCAGCAGCCCCCCCGCAAACTCCTACGAGCAGTACTTC. It encodes CASSPPANSYEQYF.

V usage is TRBV25-1 and J usage is TRBJ2-7, with TRBD1 as a possible D gene (6 bases). Germline V gene lookup returns CDR1 MGHDK and CDR2 SYGVNS. Trimming removed 6 bases from V and 6 bases from J, with 12 bases in between. The CDR3 contains 12 residues. As DNA, the CDR3 is TGTGCCAGCAGGGGGGCTGAGGCCGAGCAGTACTTC. Protein product: CASRGAEAEQYF.

There are a few counts of this clone. The rearrangement uses TRBV6-5 and TRBJ2-2, with TRBD1 identical over 11 bases. CDR3 length: 15 amino acids. Germline assignment: CDR1 MNHEY and CDR2 SVGAGI. The V gene end was trimmed by 5 bases and the J gene end by 5 bases; junction bases not matched to a gene: 4. Written as DNA, the CDR3 is TGTGCCAGCAGTCCGGGACAGGGGGATACCGGGGAGCTGTTTTTT. This encodes CASSPGQGDTGELFF.

This chain uses TRBV19 with TRBJ1-6, with a weak D call TRBD1 (6 bases). Germline V gene lookup returns CDR1 LNHDA and CDR2 SQIVND (reference sequence). Trimming took off 5 bases at V and 0 bases at J, with 8 bases between the two ends. This CDR3 is 15 amino acids long. CDR3 loop: CASSGGLSYNSPLHF. The CDR3 region has the DNA TGTGCCAGTAGTGGGGGCCTCTCCTATAATTCACCCCTCCACTTT. Full variable domain (missing parts from reference TRBV19 and TRBJ1-6): DGGITQSPKYLFRKEGQNVTLSCEQNLNHDAMYWYRQDPGQGLRLIYYSQIVNDFQKGDIAEGYSVSREKKESFPLTVTSAQKNPTAFYLCASSGGLSYNSPLHFGNGTRLTVT.

The genes are TRBV28 and TRBJ2-2, with TRBD1 matching over 9 bases. The germline V gene encodes CDR1 MDHEN and CDR2 SYDVKM. This CDR3 comprises 17 residues. V trimming: 7 bases; J trimming: 6 bases; junction bases outside the gene matches: 15. Here the CDR3 DNA reads TGTGCCAGCAATCCCCCCGCCGACAGGGGGGTCCCCGGGGAGCTGTTTTTT. Encoded protein: CASNPPADRGVPGELFF.

This clone showed up just once. The V gene is TRBV7-2, the J gene TRBJ2-1, with TRBD1 matching over 8 bases. From germline, CDR1 is SGHTA and CDR2 FQGNSA. The CDR3 covers 14 residues. Trimming removed 3 bases from V and 7 bases from J; junction bases left unmatched: 5. CDR3 nucleotide sequence: TGTGCCAGCAGCTTTGACAGGGGAAGGAATGAGCAGTTCTTC. This translates into CASSFDRGRNEQFF.

V gene TRBV24-1 combines with J gene TRBJ1-1, with TRBD1 as a possible D gene (5 bases). CDR3 length: 13 residues. V was pared by 4 bases and J by 1 base, with 6 bases between. CDR1 is KGHDR and CDR2 is SFDVKD in the germline V gene. The CDR3 DNA reads TGTGCCACCAGTGAAGGGACGAACACTGAAGCTTTCTTT. Amino acid sequence: CATSEGTNTEAFF.

V and J are TRBV11-2 and TRBJ2-7; perhaps TRBD1 as D (6 bases). Germline CDR1 is SGHAT and CDR2 is FQNNGV. V shed 4 bases and J shed 2 bases, with 12 bases lying between them. The CDR3 is 14 amino acids. The CDR3 sequence: CASSWAAGAYEQYF. CDR3 nucleotides: TGTGCCAGCAGCTGGGCGGCAGGGGCCTACGAGCAGTACTTC. Full variable domain (outside the CDR3, taken from reference TRBV11-2 and TRBJ2-7): EAGVAQSPRYKIIEKRQSVAFWCNPISGHATLYWYQQILGQGPKLLIQFQNNGVVDDSQLPKDRFSAERLKGVDSTLKIQPAKLEDSAVYLCASSWAAGAYEQYFGPGTRLTVT.

The gene calls are TRBV5-1 and TRBJ2-3, with 8 bases matching TRBD1. After removal of 4 bases from V and 2 bases from J, the junction contained 6 bases not matched to a gene. The CDR3 sequence is 15 residues long. Germline V gene sequence: CDR1 SGHRS, CDR2 YFSETQ. The CDR3 loop is CASSQGAVFTDTQYF. DNA of the CDR3: TGCGCCAGCAGCCAGGGGGCAGTTTTCACAGATACGCAGTATTTT.

The chain couples TRBV5-1 to TRBJ2-1; 12 nucleotides agree with TRBD2. CDR3 length: 16 amino acids. V shed 2 bases, J shed 7 bases, and the junction held 7 bases outside the gene matches. The germline V gene has CDR1 SGHRS and CDR2 YFSETQ. The CDR3: CASSFPGLAGLNEQFF. Here the CDR3 DNA reads TGCGCCAGCAGCTTCCCCGGACTAGCGGGATTGAATGAGCAGTTCTTC. Combining the CDR3 with reference TRBV5-1 and TRBJ2-1 gives the whole variable domain KAGVTQTPRYLIKTRGQQVTLSCSPISGHRSVSWYQQTPGQGLQFLFEYFSETQRNKGNFPGRFSGRQFSNSRSEMNVSTLELGDSALYLCASSFPGLAGLNEQFFGPGTRLTVL.

CDR3 nucleotide sequence: TGTGCCAGCAGCGTAGGACGCTTCTCCTACAATGAGCAGTTCTTC. This gives the protein CASSVGRFSYNEQFF. This chain connects TRBV9 to TRBJ2-1; the D is unclear. Per germline, CDR1 SGDLS and CDR2 YYNGEE. The CDR3 is 15 amino acids. Trimming stripped 0 bases from V and 0 bases from J, with 7 bases between.

The chain has TRBV15 and TRBJ1-5; no clear D. The V end lost 5 bases, the J end lost 7 bases, and 9 bases lay between the germline ends. Germline assignment: CDR1 LNHNV and CDR2 YYDKDF (reference sequence). The CDR3 totals 12 residues. The CDR3: CATSDPDQPQHF. CDR3 nucleotides: TGTGCCACCAGCGATCCGGACCAGCCCCAGCATTTT.

This rearrangement joins TRBV27 to TRBJ1-5; D is undetermined. Trimming took 6 bases from V and 2 from J, leaving 14 bases between them. The CDR3 totals 15 residues. Germline V gives CDR1 MNHEY, CDR2 SMNVEV (reference sequence). The CDR3 coding sequence is TGTGCCAGCAGGTCCGTGGGGAGAGGCAATCAGCCCCAGCATTTT. As protein: CASRSVGRGNQPQHF.

The gene calls are TRBV4-3 and TRBJ1-2; the D gene is possibly TRBD1 (5 bases). The V end lost 0 bases, the J end lost 4 bases, and 9 bases lay between the germline ends. The CDR3 contains 14 residues. Germline V gene data show CDR1 as LGHNA and CDR2 as YSLEER. The CDR3 reads CASSQDEGFYGYTF. Written as DNA, the CDR3 is TGCGCCAGCAGCCAAGACGAGGGGTTCTATGGCTACACCTTC.

Details on this clone: Different DNA sequences within this sample yield the same CDR3. The genes are TRBV21-1 and TRBJ1-6. TRBV21-1 is annotated as a pseudogene. The CDR3 loop spans 13 amino acids. CDR3 residues: CASSKRGDSPLHF. In DNA form, the CDR3 reads TGTGCCAGCAGCAAAAGGGGGGACTCGCCCCTCCACTTT.

The chain couples TRBV18 to TRBJ2-1, with TRBD1 matching over 8 bases. Trimming removed 3 bases from V and 4 bases from J; junction bases left unmatched: 8. Germline V lookup: CDR1 KGHSH, CDR2 LQKENI. The CDR3 consists of 16 residues. The CDR3 region has the DNA TGTGCCAGCTCACCTTCTCGGGACAGGAATTACAATGAGCAGTTCTTC. It translates to CASSPSRDRNYNEQFF.

This clone came up once. The chain has TRBV5-3 and TRBJ2-2; TRBD1 matches 9 bases. TRBV5-3 is given ORF status, its function remaining uncertain. This CDR3 is built from 18 residues. Trimming cost V 2 bases and J 4 bases; bases outside gene matches: 12. The CDR3: CARSFPLRQGDLTGELFF. CDR3 nucleotide sequence: TGTGCCAGAAGCTTTCCCCTGAGACAGGGGGACCTCACCGGGGAGCTGTTTTTT.

In DNA form, the CDR3 reads TGTGCCAGTAGGGGGCCGAATTACAATGAGCAGTTCTTC. Translating gives CASRGPNYNEQFF. V usage is TRBV19 and J usage is TRBJ2-1; a possible D gene is TRBD1 (5 bases). The CDR3 runs to 13 residues. V lost 6 bases and J 4 bases, leaving 10 bases between the germline ends. Germline CDR1 reads LNHDA; CDR2 reads SQIVND (reference sequence).

V usage is TRBV3-1 (or the pseudogene TRBV3-2) and J usage is TRBJ1-2; D gene unclear. The CDR3 is 12 amino acids. V lost 5 bases and J lost 8, with 12 bases in between. Germline V gene sequence: CDR1 LGHDT, CDR2 YNNKEL (reference sequence). The CDR3 protein is CASSDMSRGYTF. For the CDR3, the DNA is TGTGCCAGCAGCGATATGAGTCGGGGCTACACCTTC.

This clone was recorded once. The chain links TRBV21-1 to TRBJ2-7; whether TRBD1, the table's D call, matches the DNA was not checked. TRBV21-1 is noted as a pseudogene. The length of the CDR3 is 17 residues. Here the CDR3 reads CASSETLQQGAAYEQYF. The CDR3 DNA reads as TGTGCCAGCAGCGAAACGCTCCAACAGGGGGCTGCCTACGAGCAGTACTTC.

In its sample, this clone was seen a few times. V and J are TRBV2 and TRBJ2-1; 12 bases match TRBD2. Germline loops: CDR1 SNHLY, CDR2 FYNNEI. V dropped 7 bases and J dropped 6; count of bases not matched to a gene: 19. The CDR3 has 19 residues. This CDR3 reads CASTTSGRRNTGDSNEQFF. DNA of the CDR3: TGTGCCAGCACGACTAGCGGGAGACGGAACACCGGGGATTCCAATGAGCAGTTCTTC.

There are a few counts of this clone. The rearrangement links TRBV6-4 to TRBJ2-1; 7 bases agree with TRBD1. CDR1 and CDR2 (germline): MRHNA, SNTAGT. The V and J ends lost 6 bases and 8 bases, in that order; junction bases with no gene match: 10. There are 14 residues in the CDR3. The CDR3 region is CASSPGQLSDEQFF. The CDR3 DNA sequence: TGTGCCAGCAGCCCGGGACAGCTGTCGGATGAGCAGTTCTTC.

V is TRBV27 and J is TRBJ1-5, with D unclear. The V end was cut by 3 bases, the J end by 0 bases, with 6 bases between. Per germline, CDR1 MNHEY and CDR2 SMNVEV (reference sequence). The CDR3 runs 14 residues. The CDR3 loop reads CASSLSYSNQPQHF. The DNA of the CDR3 is TGTGCCAGCAGTTTGTCCTATAGCAATCAGCCCCAGCATTTT.

The chain joins TRBV6-6 to TRBJ1-3, with 9 positions matching TRBD1. V lost 5 bases, J lost 0 bases, and 5 bases stayed unmatched. Germline lookup yields CDR1 MNHNY and CDR2 SVGAGI (reference sequence). The CDR3 length is 16 residues. The CDR3 here is CASSRQGDYSGNTIYF. The CDR3 bases are TGTGCCAGCAGTCGACAGGGGGACTACTCTGGAAACACCATATATTTT.

The chain uses TRBV19 and TRBJ2-2; TRBD2 agrees at 9 bases. CDR1 and CDR2 (germline): LNHDA, SQIVND (reference sequence). CDR3 size: 16 residues. The J segment lost 3 bases and the V segment lost 10 bases, leaving 12 bases of the junction unmatched. The CDR3 sequence: CATEGSGLADTGELFF. The CDR3, as DNA: TGTGCCACCGAAGGGTCGGGACTAGCTGACACCGGGGAGCTGTTTTTT.

The chain carries TRBV7-2 and TRBJ2-3, with 7 nucleotides matching TRBD2. Germline assignment: CDR1 SGHTA and CDR2 FQGNSA. V shed 1 base and J 6 bases; nucleotides not matched to a gene: 10. This CDR3 comprises 16 residues. CDR3 coding DNA: TGTGCCAGCAGCTTAGATCCGTCAAACGGGGGGGATACGCAGTATTTT. Its protein product is CASSLDPSNGGDTQYF.